The 13 T cell receptor beta chains below were found in one sample sequenced in a study of T cell repertoires in cytomegalovirus infection. TCRdb reanalysed the reads using MiXCR and keeps one entry per CDR3 protein. The top ten hold about 12% of the sample, which has some 300,000 distinct CDR3 sequences, 17% seen once. The specimen was PBMCs. The receptors originated from a human donor in good health (CMV status not recorded). Some clones in this sample may be carry-over from other donors' samples.

This clonotype was detected ten times or more. This rearrangement joins TRBV7-2 to TRBJ2-3; perhaps TRBD1 as D (6 bases). This CDR3 spans 16 amino acids. The ends were cut back, 3 bases at V and 0 bases at J, with 13 bases in the middle. From germline, CDR1 is SGHTA and CDR2 FQGNSA. The CDR3 nucleotides read TGTGCCAGCAGCTTGCCGAGGGGGTATAGCACAGATACGCAGTATTTT. Translation gives CASSLPRGYSTDTQYF.

This clonotype has a count of ten or more. This chain connects TRBV10-3 to TRBJ1-5; TRBD1 agrees at 7 bases. The CDR3 contains 14 residues. The J segment lost 2 bases and the V segment lost 10 bases, leaving 8 bases of the junction unmatched. The germline V gene has CDR1 ENHRY and CDR2 SYGVKD. CDR3 protein: CATTQGEGNQPQHF. In DNA, the CDR3 is TGTGCCACCACCCAGGGGGAGGGCAATCAGCCCCAGCATTTT.

This clonotype has a handful of counts. V is TRBV28 and J is TRBJ2-2, with D tentatively TRBD1 (7 bases). The CDR3 loop spans 16 amino acids. V was cut by 6 bases and J by 5 bases, with 19 bases left in between. CDR1 is MDHEN, CDR2 SYDVKM, per germline. The CDR3 DNA is TGTGCCAGCAGGGAGGGGGACAGAGATTCTACCGGGGAGCTGTTTTTT. Translated, it gives CASREGDRDSTGELFF.

As DNA, the CDR3 is TGTGCCAGCAGCTTAGTACAGAATAATTCACCCCTCCACTTT. Translation: CASSLVQNNSPLHF. The rearrangement uses TRBV7-9 and TRBJ1-6; D call uncertain. Deletions cut 1 base from V and 5 bases from J, with 6 bases between. Germline V lookup: CDR1 SEHNR, CDR2 FQNEAQ (reference sequence). The CDR3 extends over 14 amino acids.

The rearrangement links TRBV6-2 or TRBV6-3 to TRBJ1-1, with TRBD1 as a possible D gene (5 bases). CDR1 is MNHEY, CDR2 SVGEGT, per germline. The CDR3 sequence is 14 residues long. V was clipped by 2 bases and J by 0 bases, with 7 bases between them. The CDR3 sequence: CASSYTDMNTEAFF. CDR3 DNA sequence: TGTGCCAGCAGTTACACGGACATGAACACTGAAGCTTTCTTT.

The chain carries TRBV6-6 and TRBJ1-5; D not resolved. Germline V gene sequence: CDR1 MNHNY, CDR2 SVGAGI (reference sequence). V was pared by 7 bases and J by 0 bases, with 10 bases between. The CDR3 totals 14 residues. This CDR3 is CASTGRYSNQPQHF. In DNA, the CDR3 is TGTGCCAGCACGGGGAGATATAGCAATCAGCCCCAGCATTTT.

The chain couples TRBV7-9 to TRBJ2-1, with a weak D call TRBD2 (6 bases). In germline, CDR1 is SEHNR, CDR2 FQNEAQ (reference sequence). V lost 5 bases and J 6 bases, leaving 8 bases between the germline ends. The CDR3 runs 12 residues. The CDR3 sequence: CASSGTSNEQFF. For the CDR3, the DNA is TGTGCCAGCAGCGGGACTTCCAATGAGCAGTTCTTC. The variable domain in full, with the rest retrieved from reference TRBV7-9 and TRBJ2-1, is DTGVSQNPRHKITKRGQNVTFRCDPISEHNRLYWYRQTLGQGPEFLTYFQNEAQLEKSRLLSDRFSAERPKGSFSTLEIQRTEQGDSAMYLCASSGTSNEQFFGPGTRLTVL.

The chain combines TRBV29-1 with TRBJ2-1; D is uncertain. Germline assignment: CDR1 SQVTM and CDR2 ANQGSEA. V dropped 7 bases and J dropped 7 bases, with 23 bases sitting between them. The CDR3 contains 15 residues. The CDR3 loop is CSAESFQIFTNEQFF. In DNA, the CDR3 is TGCAGCGCCGAAAGTTTCCAGATCTTCACGAATGAGCAGTTCTTC.

The rearrangement uses TRBV4-1 and TRBJ2-5; 7 bases are shared with TRBD2. The CDR3 is made up of 14 amino acids. V shed 1 base and J 4 bases; nucleotides not matched to a gene: 3. From germline, CDR1 is MGHRA and CDR2 YSYEKL. The CDR3 DNA is TGCGCCAGCAGCCAAGTTGGGACTACAGAGACCCAGTACTTC. Translating it yields CASSQVGTTETQYF.

The chain couples TRBV2 to TRBJ1-1, with D tentatively TRBD1 (5 bases). Trimming removed 6 bases at V and 6 bases at J, with 17 bases between. This CDR3 region has 14 residues. Germline assignment: CDR1 SNHLY and CDR2 FYNNEI. The CDR3 nucleotides read TGTGCCAGCAGCGAGGACCGGGGGGGACCTGAAGCTTTCTTT. It translates to CASSEDRGGPEAFF. The variable domain in full, completed from reference TRBV2 and TRBJ1-1, reads EPEVTQTPSHQVTQMGQEVILRCVPISNHLYFYWYRQILGQKVEFLVSFYNNEISEKSEIFDDQFSVERPDGSNFTLKIRSTKLEDSAMYFCASSEDRGGPEAFFGQGTRLTVV.

This clonotype was seen a handful of times. The chain has TRBV18 and TRBJ1-4; no reliable D call. The CDR3 consists of 16 residues. Germline assignment: CDR1 KGHSH and CDR2 LQKENI. The germline V and J ends were trimmed by 3 bases and 0 bases, with 11 bases remaining between them. CDR3 nucleotide sequence: TGTGCCAGCTCACCCTTCGACACTTCAACTAATGAAAAACTGTTTTTT. It translates to CASSPFDTSTNEKLFF.

The chain employs TRBV19 and TRBJ1-5; D is ambiguous. The CDR3 consists of 15 residues. Germline lookup yields CDR1 LNHDA and CDR2 SQIVND (reference sequence). V was cut by 1 base and J by 4 bases, with 11 bases left in between. The CDR3 sequence is CASSIARPANQPQHF. CDR3 nucleotide sequence: TGTGCCAGTAGTATAGCACGGCCTGCTAATCAGCCCCAGCATTTT.

The chain is built from TRBV5-5 and TRBJ1-5; D gene uncertain. CDR1 is SGHKS, CDR2 YYEKEE, per germline (reference sequence). Trimming took 4 bases from V and 4 from J, leaving 12 bases between them. This CDR3 has 14 residues. DNA of the CDR3: TGTGCCAGCAGCCCGCGAGACTCTAATCAGCCCCAGCATTTT. It translates to CASSPRDSNQPQHF.